Listed below are T cell receptor beta chains from one sample, sequenced in a study of blood T cell repertoires in COVID-19. Method: immunoSEQ multiplex PCR; TCRdb's copy keeps in-frame clones and lacks some. The repertoire holds more than 250,000 clones, with roughly nine tenths as singletons. The sample taken for sequencing was PBMCs or T cells enriched from blood (not recorded which). These receptors were obtained from a woman under 40 who had recovered from COVID-19. The CDR3 runs from the conserved cysteine through the conserved F or W. The order of the fields is clone size, V gene, J gene, D gene, CDR3 protein, CDR3 DNA. D genes are given only for firm matches. Rows may omit the clone size; those that give it use once, few, many or a size class.

-,TRBV6-6,TRBJ1-2,TRBD1,CASSVGTGGYGYTF,TGTGCCAGCAGTGTGGGGACAGGGGGATATGGCTACACCTTC
-,TRBV12-3/TRBV12-4,TRBJ1-1,-,CASTETVNTEAFF,TGTGCCAGCACCGAGACAGTGAACACTGAAGCTTTCTTT
-,TRBV29-1,TRBJ2-3,TRBD2,CSVDTSGTTSTDTQYF,TGCAGCGTTGATACCAGCGGGACGACTAGCACAGATACGCAGTATTTT
-,TRBV18,TRBJ1-1,TRBD1,CASSPPTGQGTEAFF,TGTGCCAGCTCACCACCCACCGGACAGGGCACTGAAGCTTTCTTT
-,TRBV3-1/TRBV3-2,TRBJ1-1,-,CASSQGGREAFF,TGTGCCAGCAGCCAAGGGGGCAGGGAAGCTTTCTTT
-,TRBV28,TRBJ2-1,TRBD2,CASRTVGLAGYNEQFF,TGTGCCAGCAGGACAGTGGGACTAGCGGGTTACAATGAGCAGTTCTTC
once,TRBV14,TRBJ2-5,-,CASSQSAAIQYF,TGTGCCAGCAGCCAATCAGCAGCGATCCAGTACTTC
-,TRBV28,TRBJ2-7,TRBD1,CASSLGGQGAFEQYF,TGTGCCAGCAGTCTCGGGGGACAGGGGGCTTTCGAGCAGTACTTC
-,TRBV24-1,TRBJ2-1,-,CATGGWAGASYNEQFF,TGTGCCACCGGAGGTTGGGCGGGGGCTTCCTACAATGAGCAGTTCTTC
-,TRBV5-8,TRBJ1-5,TRBD1,CASSGQGNQPQHF,TGTGCCAGCAGCGGACAGGGTAATCAGCCCCAGCATTTT
-,TRBV9,TRBJ2-1,-,CASSVSIYNEQFF,TGTGCCAGCAGCGTTTCTATTTACAATGAGCAGTTCTTC
-,TRBV6-6,TRBJ1-2,-,CASSYSLVPGYGYTF,TGTGCCAGCAGTTACTCACTGGTACCCGGTTATGGCTACACCTTC
-,TRBV11-3,TRBJ2-5,-,CASSLDSGETQYF,TGTGCCAGCAGCTTAGACTCGGGGGAGACCCAGTACTTC
-,TRBV7-2,TRBJ1-2,TRBD1,CASSQGTGARGYTF,TGTGCCAGCAGCCAAGGCACAGGGGCGAGGGGCTACACCTTC
-,TRBV28,TRBJ2-2,-,CASSWGQGTGELFF,TGTGCCAGCAGTTGGGGGCAGGGCACCGGGGAGCTGTTTTTT
-,TRBV29-1,TRBJ1-2,-,CSVRRTYGYTF,TGCAGCGTTCGGAGGACCTATGGCTACACCTTC
once,TRBV5-4,TRBJ1-2,-,CASRKIGGRMRYTF,TGTGCCAGCAGGAAAATCGGGGGTCGGATGCGCTACACCTTC
once,TRBV11-3,TRBJ2-1,TRBD2,CASSLGLAGVKFF,TGTGCCAGCAGCTTAGGACTAGCGGGAGTGAAGTTCTTC
-,TRBV18,TRBJ1-1,-,CASSPIAMNTEAFF,TGTGCCAGCTCACCAATAGCGATGAACACTGAAGCTTTCTTT
-,TRBV18,TRBJ2-5,-,CASSPGAAETQYF,TGTGCCAGCTCACCTGGGGCGGCAGAGACCCAGTACTTC
-,TRBV7-6,TRBJ2-5,TRBD1,CASSLQTGMGETQYF,TGTGCCAGCAGCTTGCAGACAGGGATGGGGGAGACCCAGTACTTC
-,TRBV19,TRBJ1-5,TRBD1,CASNTGVPQPQHF,TGTGCCAGTAATACAGGGGTCCCTCAGCCCCAGCATTTT
-,TRBV12-3/TRBV12-4,TRBJ1-5,-,CASRGGSQPQHF,TGTGCCAGCCGTGGGGGGAGCCAGCCCCAGCATTTT
-,TRBV27,TRBJ2-2,-,CASTWGDLNTGELFF,TGTGCCAGCACTTGGGGGGACTTAAATACCGGGGAGCTGTTTTTT
-,TRBV3-1/TRBV3-2,TRBJ1-1,TRBD1,CASSPGQGIGEAFF,TGTGCCAGCAGCCCGGGACAGGGAATAGGTGAAGCTTTCTTT
-,TRBV7-2,TRBJ2-4,TRBD1,CASRPANRGPSKNIQYF,TGTGCCAGCAGGCCCGCGAACAGGGGGCCGAGCAAAAACATTCAGTACTTC
few,TRBV7-2,TRBJ2-5,TRBD2,CASSFGGTSSRETQYF,TGTGCCAGCAGCTTTGGGGGGACTAGTTCGCGGGAGACCCAGTACTTC
-,TRBV27,TRBJ2-3,-,CASSHQQGGGKRDTDTQYF,TGTGCCAGCAGCCACCAACAGGGAGGGGGGAAGAGGGACACAGATACGCAGTATTTT
-,TRBV12-3/TRBV12-4,TRBJ1-2,-,CASSIQANYGYTF,TGTGCCAGCAGTATACAAGCGAACTATGGCTACACCTTC
-,TRBV6-5,TRBJ1-3,-,CASSYSARSGNTIYF,TGTGCCAGCAGTTACTCGGCCCGATCCGGAAACACCATATATTTT
-,TRBV9,TRBJ2-7,TRBD2,CASSVAAGELYEQYF,TGTGCCAGCAGCGTTGCAGCGGGAGAACTCTACGAGCAGTACTTC
-,TRBV5-1,TRBJ1-3,-,CASSRGSGNTIYF,TGCGCCAGCAGTCGGGGCTCTGGAAACACCATATATTTT
-,TRBV2,TRBJ1-2,TRBD1,CASSQRTGGLYGYTF,TGTGCCAGCAGTCAAAGGACAGGGGGCCTCTATGGCTACACCTTC
once,TRBV7-9,TRBJ2-2,TRBD1,CASTGTANTGELFF,TGTGCCAGCACCGGGACAGCGAACACCGGGGAGCTGTTTTTT
-,TRBV18,TRBJ1-2,TRBD1,CASSHRGDYGYTF,TGTGCCAGCTCACACAGGGGTGACTATGGCTACACCTTC
-,TRBV11-3,TRBJ1-6,-,CASSFLRANSPLHF,TGTGCCAGCAGCTTTCTGAGGGCTAATTCACCCCTCCACTTT
-,TRBV7-2,TRBJ2-2,-,CASSLDAEITGELFF,TGTGCCAGCAGCTTAGACGCAGAAATAACCGGGGAGCTGTTTTTT
-,TRBV7-9,TRBJ2-1,-,CASSLRGNSDNEQFF,TGTGCCAGCAGCTTAAGAGGGAACAGCGACAATGAGCAGTTCTTC
-,TRBV19,TRBJ1-2,-,CASSMVVSEGYTF,TGTGCCAGTAGTATGGTTGTGTCGGAGGGCTACACCTTC
-,TRBV6-8,TRBJ2-3,TRBD1,CASNRGDRGTTDTQYF,TGTGCCAGCAATCGAGGGGACAGGGGGACCACAGATACGCAGTATTTT
-,TRBV28,TRBJ1-4,-,CASSSPSGGESEKLFF,TGTGCCAGCAGTTCCCCTAGCGGGGGTGAGAGTGAAAAACTGTTTTTT
-,TRBV18,TRBJ2-7,-,CASSPRVTYEQYF,TGTGCCAGCTCACCACGCGTGACCTACGAGCAGTACTTC
-,TRBV19,TRBJ2-7,-,CASSSSGLYEQYF,TGTGCCAGTAGTTCCTCAGGACTCTACGAGCAGTACTTC
-,TRBV7-2,TRBJ1-2,TRBD1,CASSMGQGQGYTF,TGTGCCAGCAGCATGGGACAGGGGCAAGGCTACACCTTC
-,TRBV25-1,TRBJ1-2,-,CASSDGGGSLYGYTF,TGTGCCAGCAGTGATGGTGGAGGGTCTCTATATGGCTACACCTTC
-,TRBV5-5,TRBJ1-5,-,CASSYDSYNQPQHF,TGTGCCAGCAGCTATGACAGCTACAATCAGCCCCAGCATTTT
once,TRBV19,TRBJ2-7,TRBD1,CASSKTGFSYEQYF,TGTGCCAGTAGTAAGACAGGGTTTTCCTACGAGCAGTACTTC
-,TRBV7-9,TRBJ1-1,TRBD1,CASSKTGVGEAFF,TGTGCCAGCAGCAAGACAGGGGTAGGCGAAGCTTTCTTT
-,TRBV7-2,TRBJ1-2,-,CASSNDRTNYGYTF,TGTGCCAGCAGCAATGACAGGACAAACTATGGCTACACCTTC
-,TRBV11-2,TRBJ2-7,-,CASSLSGAYEQYF,TGTGCCAGCAGCTTATCGGGGGCCTACGAGCAGTACTTC
-,TRBV4-3,TRBJ2-7,TRBD1,CASSKGQGSHEQYF,TGCGCCAGCAGCAAGGGACAGGGGTCCCACGAGCAGTACTTC
-,TRBV18,TRBJ2-1,-,CASAPGSGRNEQFF,TGTGCCAGCGCCCCGGGATCAGGTAGGAATGAGCAGTTCTTC
-,TRBV2,TRBJ2-1,TRBD2,CASGLAGGPHNEQFF,TGTGCCAGCGGCCTAGCGGGAGGGCCCCACAATGAGCAGTTCTTC
-,TRBV28,TRBJ1-2,TRBD1,CASSPGTASGGYTF,TGTGCCAGCAGTCCAGGGACAGCGTCTGGTGGCTACACCTTC
-,TRBV5-1,TRBJ2-7,-,CASTVSGSYEQYF,TGCGCCAGCACGGTTTCGGGATCCTACGAGCAGTACTTC
-,TRBV27,TRBJ2-1,-,CASRFGVRRNEQFF,TGTGCCAGCAGATTCGGGGTCCGTCGCAATGAGCAGTTCTTC
-,TRBV7-2,TRBJ1-2,TRBD1,CASSPYQGQGYGYTF,TGTGCCAGCAGCCCCTATCAGGGACAGGGTTATGGCTACACCTTC
few,TRBV28,TRBJ1-2,-,CASTLEGYGYTF,TGTGCCAGCACCTTGGAGGGTTATGGCTACACCTTC
-,TRBV9,TRBJ1-3,-,CASSVDPTGSSGNTIYF,TGTGCCAGCAGCGTAGACCCCACAGGGAGCTCTGGAAACACCATATATTTT